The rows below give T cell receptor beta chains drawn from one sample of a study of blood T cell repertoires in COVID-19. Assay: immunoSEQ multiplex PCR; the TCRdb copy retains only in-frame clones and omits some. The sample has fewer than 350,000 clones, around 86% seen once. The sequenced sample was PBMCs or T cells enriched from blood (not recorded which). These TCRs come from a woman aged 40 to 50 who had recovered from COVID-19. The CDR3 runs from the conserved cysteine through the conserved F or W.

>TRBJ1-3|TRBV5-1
CASSLGQGARRTGNTIYF
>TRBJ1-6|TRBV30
CARRWLYNSPLHF
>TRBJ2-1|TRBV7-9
CASSHERQSGYNEQFF
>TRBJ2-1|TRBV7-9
CASSIRDNEQFF
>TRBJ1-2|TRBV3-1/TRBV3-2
CASSRPNTGLGYTF
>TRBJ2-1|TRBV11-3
CASSARSGDNEQFF
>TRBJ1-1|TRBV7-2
CASSLLGRGLVNTEAFF
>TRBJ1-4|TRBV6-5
CASSYGGRAGEKLFF
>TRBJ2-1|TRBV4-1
CASSQVVVNEQFF
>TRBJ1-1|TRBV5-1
CASSLGDRGRTEAFF
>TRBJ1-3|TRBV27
CASSRYGTGFGNTIYF
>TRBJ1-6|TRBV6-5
CASSRDRGNSPLHF
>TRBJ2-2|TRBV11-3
CASSNQQGAAGELFF
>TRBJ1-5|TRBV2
CASRREGGQPQHF
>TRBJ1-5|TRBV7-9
CASSLVGGGLEPQHF
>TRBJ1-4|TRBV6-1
CASSEAGGEKLFF
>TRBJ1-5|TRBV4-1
CASSQVGGINQPQHF